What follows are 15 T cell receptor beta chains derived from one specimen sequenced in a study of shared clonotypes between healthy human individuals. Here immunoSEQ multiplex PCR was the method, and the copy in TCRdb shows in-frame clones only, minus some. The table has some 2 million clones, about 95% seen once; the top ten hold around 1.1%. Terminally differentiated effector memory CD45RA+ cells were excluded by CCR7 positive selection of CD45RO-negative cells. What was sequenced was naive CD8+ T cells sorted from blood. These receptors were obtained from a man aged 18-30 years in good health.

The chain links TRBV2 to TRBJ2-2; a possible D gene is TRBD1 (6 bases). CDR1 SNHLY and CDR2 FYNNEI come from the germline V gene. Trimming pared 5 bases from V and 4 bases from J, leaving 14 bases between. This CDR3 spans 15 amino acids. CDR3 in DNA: TGTGCCAGCAGTCCCCTATCGGACAGCACCGGGGAGCTGTTTTTT. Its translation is CASSPLSDSTGELFF.

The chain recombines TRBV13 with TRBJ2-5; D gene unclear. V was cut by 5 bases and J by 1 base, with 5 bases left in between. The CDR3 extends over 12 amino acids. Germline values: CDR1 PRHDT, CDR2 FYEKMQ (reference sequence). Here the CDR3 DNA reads TGTGCCAGCAGCCCAGCCCAAGAGACCCAGTACTTC. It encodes CASSPAQETQYF. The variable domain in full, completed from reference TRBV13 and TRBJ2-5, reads AAGVIQSPRHLIKEKRETATLKCYPIPRHDTVYWYQQGPGQDPQFLISFYEKMQSDKGSIPDRFSAQQFSDYHSELNMSSLELGDSALYFCASSPAQETQYFGPGTRLLVL.

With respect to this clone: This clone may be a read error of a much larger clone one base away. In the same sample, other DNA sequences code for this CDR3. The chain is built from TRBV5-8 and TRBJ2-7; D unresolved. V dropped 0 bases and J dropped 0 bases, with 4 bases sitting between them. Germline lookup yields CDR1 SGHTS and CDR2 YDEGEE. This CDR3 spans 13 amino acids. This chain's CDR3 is CASSLGSSYEQYF. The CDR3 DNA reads TGTGCCAGCAGCTTGGGCAGCTCCTACGAGCAGTACTTC.

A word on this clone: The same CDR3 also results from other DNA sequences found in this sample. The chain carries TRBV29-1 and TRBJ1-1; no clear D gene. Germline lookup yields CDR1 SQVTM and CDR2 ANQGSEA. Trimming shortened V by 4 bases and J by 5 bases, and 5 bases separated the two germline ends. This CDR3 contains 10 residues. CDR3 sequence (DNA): TGCAGCGTTGTAGGTACTGAAGCTTTCTTT. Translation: CSVVGTEAFF. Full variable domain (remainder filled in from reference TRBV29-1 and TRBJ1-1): SAVISQKPSRDICQRGTSLTIQCQVDSQVTMMFWYRQQPGQSLTLIATANQGSEATYESGFVIDKFPISRPNLTFSTLTVSNMSPEDSSIYLCSVVGTEAFFGQGTRLTVV.

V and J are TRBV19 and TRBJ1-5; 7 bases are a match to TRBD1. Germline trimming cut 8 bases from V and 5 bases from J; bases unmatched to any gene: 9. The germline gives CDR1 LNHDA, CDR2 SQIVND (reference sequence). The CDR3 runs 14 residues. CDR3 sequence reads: CASGLGQVHQPQHF. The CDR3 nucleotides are TGTGCCAGTGGCCTAGGACAGGTACATCAGCCCCAGCATTTT.

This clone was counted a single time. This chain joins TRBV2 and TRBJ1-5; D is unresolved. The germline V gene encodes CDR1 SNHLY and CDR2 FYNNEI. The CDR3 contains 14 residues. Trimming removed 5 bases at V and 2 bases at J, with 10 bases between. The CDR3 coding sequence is TGTGCCAGCAGTCCCGCCGGGGGCAATCAGCCCCAGCATTTT. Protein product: CASSPAGGNQPQHF.

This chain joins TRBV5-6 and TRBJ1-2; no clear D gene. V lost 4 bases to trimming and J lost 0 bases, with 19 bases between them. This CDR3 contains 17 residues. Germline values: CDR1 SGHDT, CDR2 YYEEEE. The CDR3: CASSQLVLRTPNYGYTF. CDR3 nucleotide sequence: TGTGCCAGCAGCCAACTTGTACTTCGGACGCCTAACTATGGCTACACCTTC.

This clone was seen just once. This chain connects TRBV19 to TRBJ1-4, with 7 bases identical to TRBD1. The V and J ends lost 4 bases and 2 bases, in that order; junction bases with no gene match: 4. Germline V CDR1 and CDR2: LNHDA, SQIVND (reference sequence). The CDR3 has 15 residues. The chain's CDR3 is CASSTPGQTNEKLFF. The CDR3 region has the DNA TGTGCCAGTAGTACCCCGGGACAGACTAATGAAAAACTGTTTTTT.

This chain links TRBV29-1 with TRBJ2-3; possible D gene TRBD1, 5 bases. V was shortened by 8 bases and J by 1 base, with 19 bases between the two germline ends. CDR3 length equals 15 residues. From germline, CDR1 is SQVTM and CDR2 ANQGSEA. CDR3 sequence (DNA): TGCAGCTCTGAAGTCTACGGCAGGGGCACAGATACGCAGTATTTT. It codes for CSSEVYGRGTDTQYF.

The CDR3 loop reads CASSRPATGGEGYTF. For the CDR3, the DNA is TGTGCCAGTAGTAGACCCGCGACAGGGGGCGAGGGCTACACCTTC. The chain combines TRBV19 with TRBJ1-2, with TRBD1 matching 10 bases. Unmatched junction bases numbered 10, after V lost 4 bases and J lost 8 bases. From germline, CDR1 is LNHDA and CDR2 SQIVND (reference sequence). The CDR3 sequence is 15 residues long.

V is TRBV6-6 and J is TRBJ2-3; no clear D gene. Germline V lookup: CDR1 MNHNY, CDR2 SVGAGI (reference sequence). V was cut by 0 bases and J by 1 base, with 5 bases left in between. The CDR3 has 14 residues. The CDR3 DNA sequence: TGTGCCAGCAGTTACTCTGGTCGCACAGATACGCAGTATTTT. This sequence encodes CASSYSGRTDTQYF.

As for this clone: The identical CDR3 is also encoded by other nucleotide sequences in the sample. CDR3 DNA sequence: TGTGCCAGCAGTTTGGGTGGCGGAGACGGCTACACCTTC. Its protein product is CASSLGGGDGYTF. The V and J genes are TRBV27 and TRBJ1-2; no clear D. V gave up 3 bases and J gave up 8 bases, with 13 bases separating them. The germline gives CDR1 MNHEY, CDR2 SMNVEV (reference sequence). The CDR3 is made up of 13 amino acids.

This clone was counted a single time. CDR3 nucleotide sequence: TGTGCCAGCAGTCCCGAGGGGGCCGGCGCCCCATACGAGCAGTACTTC. Translating gives CASSPEGAGAPYEQYF. The chain links TRBV13 to TRBJ2-7; TRBD1 aligns across 7 bases. In germline, CDR1 is PRHDT, CDR2 FYEKMQ (reference sequence). Losses at the gene ends were 6 bases for V and 4 bases for J; bases not matched to a gene: 15. CDR3 length: 16 residues.

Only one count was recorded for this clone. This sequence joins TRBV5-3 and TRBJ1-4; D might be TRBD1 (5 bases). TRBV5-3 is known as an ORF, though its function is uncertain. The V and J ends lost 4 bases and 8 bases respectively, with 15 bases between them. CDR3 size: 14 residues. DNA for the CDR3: TGTGCCAGAAGCCCTGACAGACTGCCCGAAAAACTGTTTTTT. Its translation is CARSPDRLPEKLFF.

The CDR3, as DNA: TGTGCCAGCAGGACCTACGGGGGCGATGAGCAGTTCTTC. Encoded protein: CASRTYGGDEQFF. The V gene is TRBV2, the J gene TRBJ2-1, with D perhaps given as TRBD1 or TRBD2 (6 bases each). The V gene's germline CDR1 is SNHLY and CDR2 FYNNEI. V gave up 6 bases and J gave up 8 bases, with 14 bases separating them. The CDR3 has 13 residues.